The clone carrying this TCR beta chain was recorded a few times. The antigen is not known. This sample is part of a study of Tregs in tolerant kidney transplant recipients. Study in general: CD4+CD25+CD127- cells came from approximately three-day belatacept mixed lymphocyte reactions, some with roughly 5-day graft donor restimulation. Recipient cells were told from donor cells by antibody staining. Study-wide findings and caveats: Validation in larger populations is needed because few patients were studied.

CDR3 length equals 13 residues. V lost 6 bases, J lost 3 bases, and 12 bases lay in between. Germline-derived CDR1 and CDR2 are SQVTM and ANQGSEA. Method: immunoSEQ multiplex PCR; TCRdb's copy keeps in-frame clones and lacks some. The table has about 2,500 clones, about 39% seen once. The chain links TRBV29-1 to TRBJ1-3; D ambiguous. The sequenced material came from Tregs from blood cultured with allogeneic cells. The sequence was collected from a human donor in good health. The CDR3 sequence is CSVSLMGGNTIYF. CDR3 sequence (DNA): TGCAGCGTATCCTTGATGGGTGGAAACACCATATATTTT.